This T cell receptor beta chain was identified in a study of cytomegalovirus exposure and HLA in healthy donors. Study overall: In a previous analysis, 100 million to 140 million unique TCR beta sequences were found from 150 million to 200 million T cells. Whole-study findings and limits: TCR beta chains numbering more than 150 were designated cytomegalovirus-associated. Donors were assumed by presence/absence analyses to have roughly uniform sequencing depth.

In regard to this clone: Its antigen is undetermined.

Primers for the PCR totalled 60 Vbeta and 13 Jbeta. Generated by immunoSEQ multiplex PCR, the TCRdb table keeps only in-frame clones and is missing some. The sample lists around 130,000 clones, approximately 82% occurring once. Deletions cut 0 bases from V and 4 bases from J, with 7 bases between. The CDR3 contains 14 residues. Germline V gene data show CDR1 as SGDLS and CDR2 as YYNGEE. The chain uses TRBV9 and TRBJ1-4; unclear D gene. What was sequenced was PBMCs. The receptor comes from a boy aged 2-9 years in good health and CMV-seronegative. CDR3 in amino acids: CASSVAAGNEKLFF. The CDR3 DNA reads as TGTGCCAGCAGCGTAGCAGCGGGTAATGAAAAACTGTTTTTT.